This T cell receptor (beta chain) stems from a study of blood T cell repertoires in COVID-19. Original processing methods: Estimation of nucleated cell counts was performed using reference gene primer amplification. The protocol was immunoSEQ multiplex PCR, while the TCRdb copy is restricted to in-frame clones and leaves out a portion. V and J calls and clone size come straight from that table; D and trimming were deduced from the DNA. The repertoire holds 200,000 to 250,000 clones, with about 88% as singletons. V lost 2 bases to trimming and J lost 2 bases, with 14 bases between them. The length of the CDR3 is 16 residues. The germline CDR1 and CDR2 sequences are SGHDN and FVKESK.

What was sequenced was peripheral blood. This TCR was recovered from a woman in her 50s with COVID-19, enrolled during active disease. V gene TRBV14 combines with J gene TRBJ2-3; D remains ambiguous. The CDR3 sequence is CASSQIHRSPTDTQYF. The CDR3 coding sequence is TGTGCCAGCAGCCAAATACACCGGAGCCCCACAGATACGCAGTATTTT. Full variable domain (outside the CDR3, taken from reference TRBV14 and TRBJ2-3): EAGVTQFPSHSVIEKGQTVTLRCDPISGHDNLYWYRRVMGKEIKFLLHFVKESKQDESGMPNNRFLAERTGGTYSTLKVQPAELEDSGVYFCASSQIHRSPTDTQYFGPGTRLTVL.